This T cell receptor beta chain was recovered during a study of monozygotic twins with cystic fibrosis. Across the whole study: Around 3 micrograms of fragmented DNA underwent approximately 15 PCR cycles for library preparation.

Study results and limitations: Nucleotide-identical clonotype sharing was significantly higher within monozygotic CF twin pairs than between unrelated CF individuals. Median Simpson clonality of about 0.01 suggested naive T cells predominated. In 13 of 16 pairs, V gene usage was closest to the co-twin's.

Assay used: immunoSEQ multiplex PCR; TCRdb lists only in-frame clones, some missing. The sample holds tens of thousands of clones, approximately 90% seen once. The CDR3 length is 13 residues. Germline V gene sequence: CDR1 MDHEN, CDR2 SYDVKM. J lost 4 bases, V lost 7 bases, and 6 bases had no gene match. About this clone: Its antigen is undetermined.

This clonotype was sampled from a woman between 25 and 40 years old with cystic fibrosis. This rearrangement joins TRBV28 to TRBJ1-2; TRBD1 aligns across 7 bases. The source material was blood. The CDR3 nucleotides read TGTGCCAGCAATAGGGGGCCCCTCTATGGCTACACCTTC. Translation: CASNRGPLYGYTF.